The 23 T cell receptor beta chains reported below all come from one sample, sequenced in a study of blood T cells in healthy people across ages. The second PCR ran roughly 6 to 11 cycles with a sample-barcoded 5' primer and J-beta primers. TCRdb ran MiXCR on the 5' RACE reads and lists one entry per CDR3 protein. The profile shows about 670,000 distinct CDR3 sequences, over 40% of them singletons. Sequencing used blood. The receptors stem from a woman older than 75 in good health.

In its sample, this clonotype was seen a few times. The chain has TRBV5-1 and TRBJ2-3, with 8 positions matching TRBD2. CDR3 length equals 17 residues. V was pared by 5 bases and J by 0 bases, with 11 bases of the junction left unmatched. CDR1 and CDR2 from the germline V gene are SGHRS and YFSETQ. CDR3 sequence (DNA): TGCGCCAGCAGTCGGGCTACTAGCGGCATAAGCACAGATACGCAGTATTTT. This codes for CASSRATSGISTDTQYF. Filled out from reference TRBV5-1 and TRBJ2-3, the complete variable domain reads KAGVTQTPRYLIKTRGQQVTLSCSPISGHRSVSWYQQTPGQGLQFLFEYFSETQRNKGNFPGRFSGRQFSNSRSEMNVSTLELGDSALYLCASSRATSGISTDTQYFGPGTRLTVL.

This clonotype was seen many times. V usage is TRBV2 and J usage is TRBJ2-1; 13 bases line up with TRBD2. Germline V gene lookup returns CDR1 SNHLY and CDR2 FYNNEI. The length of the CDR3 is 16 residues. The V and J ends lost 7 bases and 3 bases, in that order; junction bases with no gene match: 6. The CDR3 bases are TGTGCCAGCACCCTACTAGCGGGGGGGAACTACAATGAGCAGTTCTTC. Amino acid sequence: CASTLLAGGNYNEQFF.

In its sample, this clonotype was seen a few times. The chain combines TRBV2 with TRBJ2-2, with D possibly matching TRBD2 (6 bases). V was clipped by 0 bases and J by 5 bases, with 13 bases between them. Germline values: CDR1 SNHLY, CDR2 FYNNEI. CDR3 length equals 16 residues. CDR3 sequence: CASSEAGPAGTGELFF. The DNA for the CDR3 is TGTGCCAGCAGTGAAGCGGGGCCGGCGGGAACCGGGGAGCTGTTTTTT.

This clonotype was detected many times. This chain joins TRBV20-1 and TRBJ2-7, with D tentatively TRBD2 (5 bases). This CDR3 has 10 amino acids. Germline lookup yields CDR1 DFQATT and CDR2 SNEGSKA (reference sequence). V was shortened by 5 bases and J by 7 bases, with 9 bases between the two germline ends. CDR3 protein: CSAYRGEQYF. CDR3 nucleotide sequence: TGCAGTGCTTACCGAGGGGAGCAGTACTTC.

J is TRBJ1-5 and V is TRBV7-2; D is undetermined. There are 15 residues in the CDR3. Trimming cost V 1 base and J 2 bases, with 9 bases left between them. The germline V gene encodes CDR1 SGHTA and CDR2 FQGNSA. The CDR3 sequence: CASSLDREGNQPQHF. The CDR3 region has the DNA TGTGCCAGCAGCTTAGACCGCGAGGGCAATCAGCCCCAGCATTTT.

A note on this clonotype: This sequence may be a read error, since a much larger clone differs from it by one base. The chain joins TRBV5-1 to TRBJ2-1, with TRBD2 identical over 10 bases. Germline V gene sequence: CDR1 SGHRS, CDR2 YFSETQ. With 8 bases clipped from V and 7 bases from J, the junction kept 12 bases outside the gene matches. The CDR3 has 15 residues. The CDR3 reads CARRPSGRAVNEQFF. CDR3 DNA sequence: TGCGCCAGAAGGCCAAGCGGGAGGGCCGTAAATGAGCAGTTCTTC.

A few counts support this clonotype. CDR3 nucleotide sequence: TGTGCCAGCAGTTTATTGGCAGGGGTTATCACTGAAGCTTTCTTT. Its protein is CASSLLAGVITEAFF. This chain uses TRBV28 with TRBJ1-1, with a weak D call TRBD1 (6 bases). Germline V gene sequence: CDR1 MDHEN, CDR2 SYDVKM. The CDR3 is made up of 15 amino acids. The V and J ends lost 1 base and 4 bases respectively, with 13 bases between them.

CDR3 nucleotide sequence: TGTGCCAGCAGTCCGGCGGGACAACGGCGGGGAGAGACCCAGTTCTTC. Protein product: CASSPAGQRRGETQFF. V gene TRBV28 combines with J gene TRBJ2-1, with D perhaps given as TRBD1 or TRBD2 (6 bases each). The CDR3 is made up of 16 amino acids. Germline values: CDR1 MDHEN, CDR2 SYDVKM. V lost 5 bases and J lost 13, with 27 bases in between.

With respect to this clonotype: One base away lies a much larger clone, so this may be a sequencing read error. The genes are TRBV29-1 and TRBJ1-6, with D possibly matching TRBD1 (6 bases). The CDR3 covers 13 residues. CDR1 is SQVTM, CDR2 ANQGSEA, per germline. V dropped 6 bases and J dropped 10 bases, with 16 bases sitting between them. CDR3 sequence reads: CSVPGRGGSPLHF. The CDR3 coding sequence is TGCAGCGTGCCGGGACGGGGGGGCTCACCCCTCCACTTT.

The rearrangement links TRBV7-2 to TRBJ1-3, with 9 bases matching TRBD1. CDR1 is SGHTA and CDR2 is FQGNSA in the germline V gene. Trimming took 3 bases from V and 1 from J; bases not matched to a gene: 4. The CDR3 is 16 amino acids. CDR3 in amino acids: CASSLGTGSSGNTIYF. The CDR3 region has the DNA TGTGCCAGCAGCTTGGGGACAGGGTCATCTGGAAACACCATATATTTT.

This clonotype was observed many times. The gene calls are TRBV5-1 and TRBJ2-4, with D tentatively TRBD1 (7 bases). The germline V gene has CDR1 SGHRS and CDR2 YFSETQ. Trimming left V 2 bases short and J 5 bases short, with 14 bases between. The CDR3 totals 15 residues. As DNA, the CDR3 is TGCGCCAGCAGCTTCCTTGGAGGGGGCCAAAACATTCAGTACTTC. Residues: CASSFLGGGQNIQYF.

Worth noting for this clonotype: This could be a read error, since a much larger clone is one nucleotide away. CDR3 bases: TGTGCCACCAGTGATCAGGCGGGAAGGGGCTCCTACAATGAGCAGTACTTC. The encoded protein is CATSDQAGRGSYNEQYF. J is TRBJ2-5 and V is TRBV24-1, with D possibly being TRBD2 (6 bases). CDR1 is KGHDR and CDR2 is SFDVKD in the germline V gene. V was pared by 3 bases and J by 11 bases, with 27 bases between. The CDR3 sequence is 17 residues long.

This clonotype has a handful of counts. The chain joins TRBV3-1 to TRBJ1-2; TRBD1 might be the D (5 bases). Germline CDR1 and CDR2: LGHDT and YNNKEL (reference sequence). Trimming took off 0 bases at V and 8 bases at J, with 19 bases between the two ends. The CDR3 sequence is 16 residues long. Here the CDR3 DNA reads TGTGCCAGCAGCCAAGATTGGAGGATAGGCTCAGGGGGCTACACCTTC. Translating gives CASSQDWRIGSGGYTF.

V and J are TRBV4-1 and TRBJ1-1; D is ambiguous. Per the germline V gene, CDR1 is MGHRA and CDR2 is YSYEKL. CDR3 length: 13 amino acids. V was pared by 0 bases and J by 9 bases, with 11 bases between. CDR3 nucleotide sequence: TGCGCCAGCAGCCAAGATTCAGCTATGCAAGCTTTCTTT. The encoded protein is CASSQDSAMQAFF.

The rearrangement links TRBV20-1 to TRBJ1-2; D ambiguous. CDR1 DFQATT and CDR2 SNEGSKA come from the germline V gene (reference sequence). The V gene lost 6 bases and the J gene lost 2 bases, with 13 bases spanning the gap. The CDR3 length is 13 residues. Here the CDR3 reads CSADRAGNYGYTF. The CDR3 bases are TGCAGTGCCGATCGGGCTGGGAACTATGGCTACACCTTC.

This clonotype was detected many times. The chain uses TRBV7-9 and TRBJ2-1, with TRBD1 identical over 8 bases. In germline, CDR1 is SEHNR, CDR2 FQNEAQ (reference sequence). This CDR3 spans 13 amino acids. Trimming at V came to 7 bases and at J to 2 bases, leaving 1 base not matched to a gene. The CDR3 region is CASTGGPYNEQFF. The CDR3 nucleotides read TGTGCCAGCACAGGGGGCCCCTACAATGAGCAGTTCTTC.

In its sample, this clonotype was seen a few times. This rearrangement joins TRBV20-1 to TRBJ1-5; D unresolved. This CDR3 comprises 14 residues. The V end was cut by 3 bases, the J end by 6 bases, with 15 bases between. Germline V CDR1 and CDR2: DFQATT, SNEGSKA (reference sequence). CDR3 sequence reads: CSARNGQYVQPQHF. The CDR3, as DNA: TGCAGTGCTAGGAACGGGCAGTATGTTCAGCCCCAGCATTTT.

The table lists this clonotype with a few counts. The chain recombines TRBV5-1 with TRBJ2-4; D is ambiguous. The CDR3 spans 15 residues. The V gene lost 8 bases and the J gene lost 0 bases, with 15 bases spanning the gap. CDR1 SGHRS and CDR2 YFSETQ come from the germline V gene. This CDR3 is CASQDPRQAKNIQYF. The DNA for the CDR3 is TGCGCCAGTCAGGACCCCAGGCAAGCCAAAAACATTCAGTACTTC.

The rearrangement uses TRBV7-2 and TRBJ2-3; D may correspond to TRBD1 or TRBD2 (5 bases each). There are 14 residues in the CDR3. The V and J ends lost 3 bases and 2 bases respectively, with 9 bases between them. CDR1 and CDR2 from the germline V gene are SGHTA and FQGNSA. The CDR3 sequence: CASSFRDPTDTQYF. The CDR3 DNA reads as TGTGCCAGCAGCTTCCGGGACCCCACAGATACGCAGTATTTT.

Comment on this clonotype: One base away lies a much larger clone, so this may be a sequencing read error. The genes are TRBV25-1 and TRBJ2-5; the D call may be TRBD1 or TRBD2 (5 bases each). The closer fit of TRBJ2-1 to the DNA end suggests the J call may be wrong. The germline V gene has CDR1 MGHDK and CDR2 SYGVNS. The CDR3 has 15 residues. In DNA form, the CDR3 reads TGTGCCAGCAGTGAATTGGGGACGGGACCAGAGACCCAGTTCTTC. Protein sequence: CASSELGTGPETQFF.

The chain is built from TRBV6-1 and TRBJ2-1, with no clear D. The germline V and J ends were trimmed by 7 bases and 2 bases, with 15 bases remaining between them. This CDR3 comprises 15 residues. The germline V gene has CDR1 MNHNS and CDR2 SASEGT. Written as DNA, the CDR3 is TGTGCCAGCACTAAGTCGGTGGGGACCTACAATGAGCAGTTCTTC. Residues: CASTKSVGTYNEQFF.

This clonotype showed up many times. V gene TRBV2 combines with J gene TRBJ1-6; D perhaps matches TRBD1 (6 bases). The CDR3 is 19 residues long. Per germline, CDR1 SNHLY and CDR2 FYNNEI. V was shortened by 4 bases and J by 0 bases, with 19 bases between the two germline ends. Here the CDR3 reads CASSVRGAAQDSYNSPLHF. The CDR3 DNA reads TGTGCCAGCAGTGTGCGGGGGGCCGCTCAAGACTCCTATAATTCACCCCTCCACTTT.

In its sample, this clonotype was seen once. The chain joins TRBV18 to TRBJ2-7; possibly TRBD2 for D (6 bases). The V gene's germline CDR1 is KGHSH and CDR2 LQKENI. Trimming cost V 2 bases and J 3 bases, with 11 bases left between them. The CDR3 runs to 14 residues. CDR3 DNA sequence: TGTGCCAGCTCACCAAAGGAGGGGAGCTACGAGCAGTACTTC. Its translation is CASSPKEGSYEQYF.